This entry is about one T cell receptor beta chain. This sample is part of a study of T cell changes during pregnancy in multiple sclerosis. The CDR3 length is 14 residues. Per the germline V gene, CDR1 is LNHDA and CDR2 is SQIVND (reference sequence). V was clipped by 6 bases and J by 5 bases; unmatched bases: 7. Method: immunoSEQ multiplex PCR; TCRdb's copy keeps in-frame clones and lacks some. The data show 38,000 or so clones, over 75% seen once. The specimen was CD4+ T cells from peripheral blood mononuclear cells, collected in the third trimester of pregnancy. The chain is built from TRBV19 and TRBJ1-1, with 9 bases identical to TRBD1. This receptor was taken from a female donor with multiple sclerosis, enrolled in a pregnancy study. The chain's CDR3 is CASSPWDRVTEAFF. The CDR3 DNA follows: TGTGCCAGTAGCCCCTGGGACAGGGTGACTGAAGCTTTCTTT.